This TCR beta chain was recovered during a study of blood T cell repertoires in COVID-19. About the study: Acute and convalescent COVID-19 samples came from the United States, Italy and Spain. PBMCs, B-cell-depleted T cells, or T cells were the source of the cDNA or gDNA that made up the material.

The CDR3 totals 15 residues. Germline CDR1 SGHVS, CDR2 FQNEAQ. After removal of 6 bases from V and 3 bases from J, the junction contained 9 bases not matched to a gene. Original processing notes: Amplification from reference gene primers served as the basis for estimated nucleated cell counts. The repertoire was sequenced with immunoSEQ multiplex PCR; TCRdb's copy has only in-frame clones and lacks some. V, J and clone size are those of that table, while D and trimming were read from the DNA. The table shows tens of thousands of clones, with about 95% occurring only once. The sequencing sample was made of peripheral blood. This chain connects TRBV7-8 to TRBJ2-5, with 8 positions matching TRBD1. The sequence was obtained from a human donor with active COVID-19. The donor label of this sample is uncertain. CDR3 coding DNA: TGTGCCAGCAGTCTACAGGGGGATTCAGAAGAGACCCAGTACTTC. Its protein product is CASSLQGDSEETQYF.